This is a list of T cell receptor beta chains from one sample in a study of cytomegalovirus exposure and HLA in healthy donors. The protocol was immunoSEQ multiplex PCR, while the TCRdb copy is restricted to in-frame clones and leaves out a portion. Its clone listing holds about 34,000 clones. Sample: PBMCs. These receptors were collected from a human donor in good health. Both conserved end residues are part of each CDR3. Fields, in order: CDR3 protein, CDR3 DNA, J gene, V gene, clone size, D gene. A D gene is named only where the DNA matches it firmly. The size of a clone is reported for some rows only, either as once, few or many, or as a class for expanded clones.

CDR3aa: CASTRDRVTEAFF
CDR3nt: TGTGCCAGCACCCGGGACAGGGTCACTGAAGCTTTCTTT
j_gene: TRBJ1-1
v_gene: TRBV28
abundance: medium-sized
d_gene: TRBD1

CDR3aa: CASSSHRFANYGYTF
CDR3nt: TGTGCCAGCAGCTCCCACAGGTTCGCTAACTATGGCTACACCTTC
j_gene: TRBJ1-2
v_gene: TRBV7-8
abundance: -
d_gene: -

CDR3aa: CASVSSRSYNEQFF
CDR3nt: TGTGCCAGTGTTAGCTCTCGCTCCTACAATGAGCAGTTCTTC
j_gene: TRBJ2-1
v_gene: TRBV6-1
abundance: -
d_gene: -

CDR3aa: CASSESGGNQPQHF
CDR3nt: TGTGCCAGCAGTGAATCCGGGGGTAATCAGCCCCAGCATTTT
j_gene: TRBJ1-5
v_gene: TRBV6-1
abundance: -
d_gene: -

CDR3aa: CASSFLGDKNEKLFF
CDR3nt: TGTGCCAGCAGTTTTCTTGGGGACAAGAATGAAAAACTGTTTTTT
j_gene: TRBJ1-4
v_gene: TRBV6-6
abundance: -
d_gene: -

CDR3aa: CASSALAGGHNEQFF
CDR3nt: TGTGCCAGCAGTGCACTAGCGGGGGGGCATAATGAGCAGTTCTTC
j_gene: TRBJ2-1
v_gene: TRBV27
abundance: medium-sized
d_gene: TRBD2

CDR3aa: CASSSYSAYEQYF
CDR3nt: TGTGCCAGCAGCTCTTATTCCGCCTACGAGCAGTACTTC
j_gene: TRBJ2-7
v_gene: TRBV7-9
abundance: -
d_gene: -

CDR3aa: CASSLSEGSNQPQHF
CDR3nt: TGTGCCAGCAGTTTATCAGAGGGCAGCAATCAGCCCCAGCATTTT
j_gene: TRBJ1-5
v_gene: TRBV2
abundance: -
d_gene: -

CDR3aa: CASSLLPEAGDTQYF
CDR3nt: TGTGCCAGCAGTTTATTACCAGAAGCAGGCGATACGCAGTATTTT
j_gene: TRBJ2-3
v_gene: TRBV28
abundance: -
d_gene: -

CDR3aa: CASSLVQGDTGELFF
CDR3nt: TGTGCCAGCAGCTTGGTTCAGGGCGACACCGGGGAGCTGTTTTTT
j_gene: TRBJ2-2
v_gene: TRBV5-6
abundance: -
d_gene: -

CDR3aa: CASSPRQLNQPQHF
CDR3nt: TGTGCCAGCAGTCCTAGGCAACTCAATCAGCCCCAGCATTTT
j_gene: TRBJ1-5
v_gene: TRBV7-8
abundance: -
d_gene: -

CDR3aa: CASSEGVKNQPQHF
CDR3nt: TGTGCCAGCAGTGAAGGAGTAAAGAATCAGCCCCAGCATTTT
j_gene: TRBJ1-5
v_gene: TRBV2
abundance: -
d_gene: -

CDR3aa: CASSFLARNTEAFF
CDR3nt: TGTGCCAGCAGTTTCTTGGCACGGAACACTGAAGCTTTCTTT
j_gene: TRBJ1-1
v_gene: TRBV27
abundance: -
d_gene: -

CDR3aa: CASSFAGGPGEQFF
CDR3nt: TGTGCCAGCAGTTTTGCTGGGGGCCCAGGTGAGCAGTTCTTC
j_gene: TRBJ2-1
v_gene: TRBV28
abundance: -
d_gene: -

CDR3aa: CASSSTTGRYEQYF
CDR3nt: TGTGCCAGCAGTTCCACGACAGGGCGATACGAGCAGTACTTC
j_gene: TRBJ2-7
v_gene: TRBV27
abundance: -
d_gene: TRBD1

CDR3aa: CAWSVPGAGANVLTF
CDR3nt: TGTGCCTGGAGTGTACCAGGGGCTGGGGCCAACGTCCTGACTTTC
j_gene: TRBJ2-6
v_gene: TRBV30
abundance: -
d_gene: -

CDR3aa: CASSSVRGYEQYF
CDR3nt: TGTGCCAGCAGCTCGGTAAGGGGCTACGAGCAGTACTTC
j_gene: TRBJ2-7
v_gene: TRBV7-6
abundance: -
d_gene: -

CDR3aa: CASSLSIQRGDNEQFF
CDR3nt: TGTGCCAGCAGTTTATCGATACAGCGGGGTGACAATGAGCAGTTCTTC
j_gene: TRBJ2-1
v_gene: TRBV27
abundance: -
d_gene: TRBD2

CDR3aa: CATQGQLMNTEAFF
CDR3nt: TGTGCCACGCAAGGACAGCTCATGAACACTGAAGCTTTCTTT
j_gene: TRBJ1-1
v_gene: TRBV2
abundance: -
d_gene: -

CDR3aa: CAWSTGVADKQYF
CDR3nt: TGTGCCTGGTCCACAGGGGTGGCAGATAAGCAGTATTTT
j_gene: TRBJ2-3
v_gene: TRBV30
abundance: -
d_gene: TRBD1

CDR3aa: CASRFQGIGNEQFF
CDR3nt: TGTGCCAGCAGGTTCCAGGGGATCGGCAATGAGCAGTTCTTC
j_gene: TRBJ2-1
v_gene: TRBV6-5
abundance: -
d_gene: -

CDR3aa: CASSQERGGRETQYF
CDR3nt: TGCGCCAGCAGCCAAGAACGAGGGGGCAGGGAGACCCAGTACTTC
j_gene: TRBJ2-5
v_gene: TRBV4-1
abundance: -
d_gene: TRBD1

CDR3aa: CASTSSRDLLKNIQYF
CDR3nt: TGTGCCAGCACCTCCTCCCGGGATTTGTTAAAGAACATTCAGTACTTC
j_gene: TRBJ2-4
v_gene: TRBV25-1
abundance: -
d_gene: -

CDR3aa: CASSLGHGPGETQYF
CDR3nt: TGCGCCAGCAGCTTGGGACACGGACCAGGGGAGACCCAGTACTTC
j_gene: TRBJ2-5
v_gene: TRBV5-1
abundance: -
d_gene: -

CDR3aa: CASTPGTSAYEQYF
CDR3nt: TGTGCCAGCACTCCCGGGACTTCTGCCTACGAGCAGTACTTC
j_gene: TRBJ2-7
v_gene: TRBV6-1
abundance: -
d_gene: -

CDR3aa: CSGRTGSYEQYF
CDR3nt: TGCAGCGGACGGACAGGTTCCTACGAGCAGTACTTC
j_gene: TRBJ2-7
v_gene: TRBV29-1
abundance: -
d_gene: TRBD1

CDR3aa: CASSLGTGGKDTQYF
CDR3nt: TGTGCCAGCAGCTTGGGGACAGGGGGAAAGGATACGCAGTATTTT
j_gene: TRBJ2-3
v_gene: TRBV5-4
abundance: -
d_gene: TRBD1

CDR3aa: CAISDGLDTEAFF
CDR3nt: TGTGCCATCAGTGACGGTCTGGACACTGAAGCTTTCTTT
j_gene: TRBJ1-1
v_gene: TRBV10-3
abundance: -
d_gene: -

CDR3aa: CASSLRTGHPSYGYTF
CDR3nt: TGCGCCAGCAGCTTAAGGACAGGGCATCCCAGCTATGGCTACACCTTC
j_gene: TRBJ1-2
v_gene: TRBV5-1
abundance: -
d_gene: TRBD1

CDR3aa: CASRRRTDLMNTEAFF
CDR3nt: TGTGCCAGCAGACGGAGGACAGATCTGATGAACACTGAAGCTTTCTTT
j_gene: TRBJ1-1
v_gene: TRBV7-9
abundance: -
d_gene: -

CDR3aa: CASSVDPADGSSGANVLTF
CDR3nt: TGTGCCAGCAGCGTAGACCCAGCGGACGGAAGCTCTGGGGCCAACGTCCTGACTTTC
j_gene: TRBJ2-6
v_gene: TRBV9
abundance: -
d_gene: -

CDR3aa: CASSLRRVHEQYF
CDR3nt: TGTGCCAGCAGCTTACGGCGGGTTCACGAGCAGTACTTC
j_gene: TRBJ2-7
v_gene: TRBV13
abundance: -
d_gene: -

CDR3aa: CASSNGGENNYGYTF
CDR3nt: TGTGCCAGCAGCAACGGGGGGGAGAATAACTATGGCTACACCTTC
j_gene: TRBJ1-2
v_gene: TRBV28
abundance: -
d_gene: -

CDR3aa: CASSPRTGFSGYTF
CDR3nt: TGTGCCAGCAGCCCAAGGACAGGGTTCAGTGGCTACACCTTC
j_gene: TRBJ1-2
v_gene: TRBV2
abundance: -
d_gene: TRBD1

CDR3aa: CASSPRTGIMNTEAFF
CDR3nt: TGTGCCAGCAGCCCCCGGACAGGCATAATGAACACTGAAGCTTTCTTT
j_gene: TRBJ1-1
v_gene: TRBV9
abundance: -
d_gene: TRBD1

CDR3aa: CASSLREANYGYTF
CDR3nt: TGCGCCAGCAGCTTGAGGGAGGCTAACTATGGCTACACCTTC
j_gene: TRBJ1-2
v_gene: TRBV5-1
abundance: -
d_gene: -

CDR3aa: CASMGQGAEVYGYTF
CDR3nt: TGCGCCAGCATGGGACAGGGGGCGGAGGTCTATGGCTACACCTTC
j_gene: TRBJ1-2
v_gene: TRBV4-1
abundance: -
d_gene: TRBD1

CDR3aa: CASSQGLGTGEGTGGQYF
CDR3nt: TGCGCCAGCAGCCAAGGCCTGGGGACAGGGGAAGGGACAGGGGGGCAGTATTTT
j_gene: TRBJ2-3
v_gene: TRBV4-1
abundance: -
d_gene: TRBD1